This record covers a single T cell receptor (beta chain). Its target is not known. The data are from a study of T cell responses to AZD1222 COVID-19 vaccine. Points from the study as a whole: The span of vaccine-associated CD4 TCRs extended across spike, with dominance at 160-218 and 743-854. The donor group comprised mostly white British people and more females; the analysis possibly underestimated clonal diversity.

The CDR3 loop spans 13 amino acids. V lost 6 bases, J lost 5 bases, and 13 bases lay in between. Profiling relied on immunoSEQ multiplex PCR, and the TCRdb table lists in-frame clones only, not all of them. The sample includes approximately 88,000 clones, approximately 88% of them seen just once. This clonotype originated in an adult who received the AZD1222 COVID-19 vaccine. Sample: peripheral blood, taken 28 days after the second AZD1222 dose. The chain recombines TRBV12-3 or TRBV12-4 with TRBJ1-2; a weak D match, TRBD1 (5 bases). The CDR3 spells CASSQTGGYGYTF. DNA of the CDR3: TGTGCCAGCAGCCAAACGGGGGGGTATGGCTACACCTTC.